These 21 T cell receptor beta chains share one sample of origin, sequenced in a study of OX40 agonist ivuxolimab in advanced cancers. The library was built by means of the immunoSEQ multiplex PCR assay. Here the immuneACCESS table is served through TCRdb, limited to in-frame sequences with V and J called. Missing clones are a known gap in these copies; in checked studies unresolved V genes cover under half, and the rest lacks a known reason. The table for this sample lists 50,000 to 85,000 clones; 85% of them were counted only once. The ten most abundant clones make up roughly 4% of the sample. The material was CD4+ or CD8+ T cells sorted from blood, obtained in a trial of the OX40 agonist ivuxolimab. All receptors come from an adult with an advanced solid tumor such as melanoma, head and neck, liver or kidney cancer.

Here the CDR3 reads CASSLEPITDTQYF. CDR3 in DNA: TGTGCCAGCAGCTTAGAACCGATCACAGATACGCAGTATTTT. The chain is built from TRBV7-2 and TRBJ2-3; no clear D gene. V was shortened by 1 base and J by 2 bases, with 7 bases between the two germline ends. The CDR3 extends over 14 amino acids. Germline V gives CDR1 SGHTA, CDR2 FQGNSA.

J is TRBJ1-4 and V is TRBV9; unclear D gene. CDR1 and CDR2 (germline): SGDLS, YYNGEE. Trimming pared 4 bases from V and 3 bases from J, leaving 13 bases between. This CDR3 spans 15 amino acids. CDR3 coding DNA: TGTGCCAGCAGCACGCCGGGATCGGCTAATGAAAAACTGTTTTTT. The encoded protein is CASSTPGSANEKLFF.

This chain uses TRBV14 with TRBJ2-5, with D perhaps being TRBD1 or TRBD2 (5 bases each). Germline CDR1 reads SGHDN; CDR2 reads FVKESK. Trimming cost V 1 base and J 4 bases, with 13 bases left between them. This CDR3 contains 15 residues. The CDR3 coding sequence is TGTGCCAGCAGCCAAGGAGTCGGGGCGGTAGAGACCCAGTACTTC. Translation: CASSQGVGAVETQYF.

J is TRBJ2-1 and V is TRBV19; 14 bases are shared with TRBD2. Per the germline V gene, CDR1 is LNHDA and CDR2 is SQIVND (reference sequence). This CDR3 spans 17 amino acids. V lost 7 bases and J lost 2; bases outside the gene matches: 7. The CDR3 DNA reads TGTGCCAGTACCTTAGGGACTAGCGGGGGTGCCTACAATGAGCAGTTCTTC. Translation: CASTLGTSGGAYNEQFF.

The chain joins TRBV7-8 to TRBJ1-3, with unresolved D. The CDR3 consists of 14 residues. The V and J ends lost 1 base and 0 bases respectively, with 4 bases between them. Germline V gene sequence: CDR1 SGHVS, CDR2 FQNEAQ. The CDR3 reads CASSLGSSGNTIYF. The CDR3 DNA is TGTGCCAGCAGCTTAGGCAGCTCTGGAAACACCATATATTTT.

The chain is built from TRBV7-9 and TRBJ2-3; TRBD2 aligns across 7 bases. This CDR3 spans 15 amino acids. Losses at the gene ends were 4 bases for V and 6 bases for J; bases not matched to a gene: 10. From germline, CDR1 is SEHNR and CDR2 FQNEAQ (reference sequence). The CDR3 region is CASSSLAGLGDTQYF. Written as DNA, the CDR3 is TGTGCCAGCAGCTCTTTAGCGGGCCTCGGGGATACGCAGTATTTT.

This rearrangement joins TRBV25-1 to TRBJ2-7; D might be TRBD2 (6 bases). CDR1 is MGHDK and CDR2 is SYGVNS in the germline V gene. Trimming took off 6 bases at V and 4 bases at J, with 19 bases between the two ends. CDR3 size: 15 residues. The CDR3 reads CASSLLDIAGYEQYF. DNA of the CDR3: TGTGCCAGCAGCTTATTAGACATCGCGGGGTACGAGCAGTACTTC.

J is TRBJ2-1 and V is TRBV11-2; possible D gene TRBD2, 5 bases. CDR1 is SGHAT, CDR2 FQNNGV, per germline. This CDR3 contains 14 residues. Trimming took off 3 bases at V and 4 bases at J, with 10 bases between the two ends. The CDR3 nucleotides are TGTGCCAGCAGCTTGGTCCGACTATACAATGAGCAGTTCTTC. Protein sequence: CASSLVRLYNEQFF. Full variable domain (rest looked up from reference TRBV11-2 and TRBJ2-1): EAGVAQSPRYKIIEKRQSVAFWCNPISGHATLYWYQQILGQGPKLLIQFQNNGVVDDSQLPKDRFSAERLKGVDSTLKIQPAKLEDSAVYLCASSLVRLYNEQFFGPGTRLTVL.

This chain links TRBV7-7 with TRBJ2-7; D gene ambiguous. The CDR3 is made up of 14 amino acids. The V gene's germline CDR1 is SSHAT and CDR2 FNYEAQ (reference sequence). Trimming took off 1 base at V and 0 bases at J, with 7 bases between the two ends. The CDR3 protein is CASSLGLSSYEQYF. In nucleotides, the CDR3 is TGTGCCAGCAGCTTAGGTCTTAGCTCCTACGAGCAGTACTTC.

The J gene is TRBJ1-2, the V gene TRBV5-6; 8 positions match TRBD1. Germline CDR1 is SGHDT and CDR2 is YYEEEE. The CDR3 sequence is 14 residues long. The junction had 7 bases not matched to a gene; V was cut back by 3 bases and J by 6 bases. The CDR3 spells CASSSRTGWNGYTF. The DNA of the CDR3 is TGTGCCAGCAGCTCCAGGACAGGGTGGAATGGCTACACCTTC.

The rearrangement uses TRBV11-1 and TRBJ2-3; the match to TRBD1 covers 11 bases. V dropped 5 bases and J dropped 2; count of bases not matched to a gene: 6. Per the germline V gene, CDR1 is SGHAT and CDR2 is FQDESV (reference sequence). The CDR3 spans 16 residues. The CDR3 region is CASSHWTGGFTDTQYF. The CDR3 DNA sequence: TGTGCCAGCAGCCACTGGACAGGGGGCTTCACAGATACGCAGTATTTT.

The V and J genes are TRBV28 and TRBJ1-2, with D perhaps TRBD1 (5 bases). The V gene's germline CDR1 is MDHEN and CDR2 SYDVKM. This CDR3 has 12 amino acids. Trimming took 6 bases from V and 4 from J, leaving 9 bases between them. The CDR3 loop is CASRTDIYGYTF. The CDR3 region has the DNA TGTGCCAGCAGGACGGACATCTATGGCTACACCTTC.

J is TRBJ2-3 and V is TRBV11-2; D not certain. CDR1 and CDR2 (germline): SGHAT, FQNNGV. The CDR3 extends over 16 amino acids. V lost 2 bases and J lost 1, with 13 bases in between. The CDR3 coding sequence is TGTGCCAGCAGCTTATCGGCGAGGATGGGCACAGATACGCAGTATTTT. Protein sequence: CASSLSARMGTDTQYF.

The rearrangement uses TRBV14 and TRBJ2-7; maybe TRBD2 (6 bases). The length of the CDR3 is 16 residues. V gave up 0 bases and J gave up 3 bases, with 15 bases separating them. Germline-derived CDR1 and CDR2 are SGHDN and FVKESK. The CDR3 region has the DNA TGTGCCAGCAGCCAAGATAGGCGGAGGGTTCGCTACGAGCAGTACTTC. Translation: CASSQDRRRVRYEQYF.

V usage is TRBV5-4 and J usage is TRBJ2-2; D may be TRBD1 (6 bases). V was shortened by 1 base and J by 6 bases, with 13 bases between the two germline ends. The CDR3 contains 15 residues. CDR1 is SGHNT and CDR2 is YYREEE in the germline V gene (reference sequence). CDR3: CASSLNGGGAGELFF. The CDR3 DNA sequence: TGTGCCAGCAGCTTGAATGGGGGCGGTGCCGGGGAGCTGTTTTTT.

This chain links TRBV19 with TRBJ1-3, with TRBD1 as a possible D gene (6 bases). CDR3 length: 15 amino acids. V gave up 6 bases and J gave up 5 bases, with 17 bases separating them. Per the germline V gene, CDR1 is LNHDA and CDR2 is SQIVND (reference sequence). DNA of the CDR3: TGTGCCAGTAGAACCACAGGGACGGCGAGAAACACCATATATTTT. Its translation: CASRTTGTARNTIYF.

This clone appeared a single time. Relative to the germline gene, one junction end is altered; a read error may explain this. This CDR3 is also generated by other DNA sequences in the sample. The chain has TRBV10-2 and TRBJ2-3; 9 nucleotides align to TRBD2. The length of the CDR3 is 15 residues. CDR1 and CDR2 (germline): WSHSY, SAAADI. The CDR3 sequence: CASTDGRGGPDTQYF. CDR3 DNA sequence: TGTGCCAGCACCGATGGGCGGGGGGGTCCAGATACGCAGTATTTT.

The genes are TRBV10-3 and TRBJ2-7, with no clear D. Germline CDR1 and CDR2: ENHRY and SYGVKD. Between the trimmed V and J ends, which lost 10 bases and 4 bases, there was a span of 17 bases. The CDR3 is 13 amino acids. CDR3: CATRARLGYEQYF. CDR3 coding DNA: TGTGCCACTCGGGCCCGGTTGGGGTACGAGCAGTACTTC.

V and J are TRBV4-2 and TRBJ2-3; possibly TRBD1 for D (6 bases). The germline V gene has CDR1 LGHNA and CDR2 YNFKEQ. The CDR3 is 16 residues long. The V and J ends lost 0 bases and 3 bases respectively, with 13 bases between them. In DNA, the CDR3 is TGTGCCAGCAGCCAAGACGAAGGGGGTGGGACAGATACGCAGTATTTT. It yields the protein CASSQDEGGGTDTQYF.

This chain connects TRBV7-9 to TRBJ2-2, with D possibly matching TRBD1 (5 bases). The germline CDR1 and CDR2 sequences are SEHNR and FQNEAQ (reference sequence). Trimming removed 5 bases from V and 1 base from J, with 14 bases in between. The CDR3 is made up of 16 amino acids. The CDR3: CASSPKTALNTGELFF. The DNA of the CDR3 is TGTGCCAGCAGCCCCAAGACAGCCTTGAACACCGGGGAGCTGTTTTTT.

The genes are TRBV7-8 and TRBJ1-4; TRBD1 aligns across 8 bases. Per germline, CDR1 SGHVS and CDR2 FQNEAQ. The CDR3 covers 14 residues. V was clipped by 5 bases and J by 6 bases; unmatched bases: 5. The CDR3 loop reads CASSGQGSYEKLFF. CDR3 bases: TGTGCCAGCAGCGGACAGGGATCGTATGAAAAACTGTTTTTT.